The source of this TCR beta chain is a study of blood T cell repertoires in COVID-19. Overall study context: Acute and convalescent COVID-19 specimens originated in the United States, Italy and Spain. In each case, the material was cDNA or gDNA derived from T cells, B-cell-depleted T cells, or PBMCs.

V shed 0 bases, J shed 2 bases, and the junction held 2 bases outside the gene matches. Germline values: CDR1 SEHNR, CDR2 FQNEAQ (reference sequence). CDR3 size: 16 residues. As concerns this clone: Other nucleotide sequences from this sample produce the same CDR3.

Per the original data handling: By means of reference gene primer amplification, nucleated cell counts were estimated. The repertoire was sequenced with immunoSEQ multiplex PCR; TCRdb's copy has only in-frame clones and lacks some. V and J calls and clone size come straight from that table; D and trimming were deduced from the DNA. The sample holds about 300,000 clones, more than 85% seen once. The TCR was taken from a man in his 70s with acute or convalescent COVID-19. The V call is TRBV7-9, the J call TRBJ2-1; 9 bases are a match to TRBD2. Sequencing input: peripheral blood. In DNA form, the CDR3 reads TGTGCCAGCAGCTTAGCGGGCGGGAGGGCCTACAATGAGCAGTTCTTC. This codes for CASSLAGGRAYNEQFF.